This T cell receptor (beta chain) was profiled in a study of response to subunit inactivated influenza vaccine. This clonotype has a handful of counts. MiXCR was run by TCRdb on the RT-PCR reads, yielding one entry per CDR3 protein. The sample records approximately 680,000 distinct CDR3 sequences, approximately 14% being singletons. The specimen comprised PBMCs from blood, sampled 11 to 12 days after vaccination. The receptor comes from a middle-aged man who received an inactivated influenza vaccine.

CDR3 DNA: TGTGCCAGCAGCTTAGTTAGTCAGTCGAGCTTAATCAACTATGGCTACACCTTC. It specifies CASSLVSQSSLINYGYTF. The chain recombines TRBV11-2 with TRBJ1-2, with D hard to call. Trimming removed 1 base at V and 2 bases at J, with 20 bases between. CDR3 length: 18 residues. CDR1 and CDR2 from the germline V gene are SGHAT and FQNNGV.